Only a few counts were recorded for the clone carrying this T cell receptor (beta chain). Its antigen is undetermined. In the library, individual cDNA molecules carried attached unique molecular identifiers. MiXCR, applied by TCRdb to the 5' RACE reads, yields one record per CDR3 protein. The data contain 57,000 or so distinct CDR3 sequences, over 10% of them singletons. This entry comes from a study of early T cells in non-severe SARS-CoV-2 infection. Across the study: The chains were unpaired, and the sequenced material was bulk RNA from unsorted whole blood.

Study-level findings and limits: A preference for anti-spike CD8 responses marked VDJdb matching, which missed private and CD4 specificities.

Germline trimming cut 5 bases from V and 9 bases from J; bases unmatched to any gene: 10. This CDR3 region has 15 residues. Looked up from germline, CDR1 is LNHDA and CDR2 is SQIVND (reference sequence). The specimen was whole blood. The chain recombines TRBV19 with TRBJ1-5; TRBD1 aligns across 10 bases. The sequence came from an adult who was a healthcare worker with PCR-confirmed SARS-CoV-2 infection or an uninfected control (not recorded which). CDR3 protein: CASSEGQGTLRPQHF. The CDR3 bases are TGTGCCAGTAGTGAGGGACAGGGGACGTTGCGGCCCCAGCATTTT.